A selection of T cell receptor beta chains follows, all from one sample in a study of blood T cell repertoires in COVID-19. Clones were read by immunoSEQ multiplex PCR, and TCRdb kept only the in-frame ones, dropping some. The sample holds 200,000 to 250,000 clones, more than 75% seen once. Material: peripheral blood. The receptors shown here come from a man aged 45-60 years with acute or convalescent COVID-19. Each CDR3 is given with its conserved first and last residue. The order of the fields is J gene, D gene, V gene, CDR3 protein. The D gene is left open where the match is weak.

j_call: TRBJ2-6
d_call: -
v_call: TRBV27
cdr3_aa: CASRPGLRSGANVLTF

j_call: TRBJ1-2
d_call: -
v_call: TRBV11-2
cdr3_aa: CASSFLYGYTF

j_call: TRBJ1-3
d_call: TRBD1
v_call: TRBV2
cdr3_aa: CASTDRARNTIYF

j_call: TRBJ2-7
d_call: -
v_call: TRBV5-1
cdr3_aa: CASRDGVQKDEQYF

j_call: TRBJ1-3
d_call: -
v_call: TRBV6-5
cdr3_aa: CASSYLGRGPGNTIYF

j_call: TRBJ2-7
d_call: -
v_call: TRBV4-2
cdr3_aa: CASSQERAGSITSYEQYF

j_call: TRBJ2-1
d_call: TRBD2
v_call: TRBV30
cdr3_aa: CAWSPGDYYNEQFF

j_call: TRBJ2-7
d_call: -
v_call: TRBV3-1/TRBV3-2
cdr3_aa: CASSQGQSQYF

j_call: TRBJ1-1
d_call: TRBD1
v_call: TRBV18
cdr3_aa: CASSPGTGGTEAFF

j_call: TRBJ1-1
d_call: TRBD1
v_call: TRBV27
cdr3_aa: CASSSTGAEAFF

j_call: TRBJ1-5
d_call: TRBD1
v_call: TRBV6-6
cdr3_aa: CASSFNRGFDQPQHF

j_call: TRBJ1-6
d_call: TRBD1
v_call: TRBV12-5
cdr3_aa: CASGLTRDRGTYNSPLHF

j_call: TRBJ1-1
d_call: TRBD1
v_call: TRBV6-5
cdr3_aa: CASRGGQGAFTEAFF

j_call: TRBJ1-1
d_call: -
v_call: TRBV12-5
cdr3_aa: CASGLVQEGTPKRGEAFF

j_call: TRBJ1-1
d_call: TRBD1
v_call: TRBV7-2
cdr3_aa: CASSSDRGNTEAFF

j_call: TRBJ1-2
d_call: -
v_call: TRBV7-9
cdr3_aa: CASSLWTANYGYTF

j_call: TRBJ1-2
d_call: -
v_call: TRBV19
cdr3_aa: CASSGGDRLHSNYGYTF

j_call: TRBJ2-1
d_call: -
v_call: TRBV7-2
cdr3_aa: CASSLMRGHYNEQFF

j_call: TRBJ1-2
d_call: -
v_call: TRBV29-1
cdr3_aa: CSLNRVANYGYTF

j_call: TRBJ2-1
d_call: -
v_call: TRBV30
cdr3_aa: CAWSVQGYEQFF

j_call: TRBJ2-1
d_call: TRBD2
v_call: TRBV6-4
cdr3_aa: CASSRFGLAGGPYNEQFF

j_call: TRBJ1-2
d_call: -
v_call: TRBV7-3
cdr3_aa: CASSQSAGYGYTF

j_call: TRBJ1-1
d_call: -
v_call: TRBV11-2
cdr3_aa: CASSLVEKNTEAFF

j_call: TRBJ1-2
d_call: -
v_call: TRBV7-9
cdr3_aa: CASSLVGGNDTF

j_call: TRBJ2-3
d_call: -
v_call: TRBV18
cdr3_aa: CASSLASSDTQYF

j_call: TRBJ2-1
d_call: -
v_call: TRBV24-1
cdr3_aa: CATSDYREGGRNEQFF

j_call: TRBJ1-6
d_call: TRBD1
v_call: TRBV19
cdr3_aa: CASRSQGAENSPLHF

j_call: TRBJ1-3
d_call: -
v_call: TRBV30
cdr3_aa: CAWTRRGSGNTIYF

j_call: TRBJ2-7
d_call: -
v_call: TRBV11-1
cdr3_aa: CASSSTVYEQYF

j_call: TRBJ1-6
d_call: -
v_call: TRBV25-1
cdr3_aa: CASSEGQVYNSPLHF

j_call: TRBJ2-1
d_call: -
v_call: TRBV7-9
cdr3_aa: CASSPGESSYNEQFF

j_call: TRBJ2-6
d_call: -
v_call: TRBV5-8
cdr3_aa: CASSLTGSGANVLTF

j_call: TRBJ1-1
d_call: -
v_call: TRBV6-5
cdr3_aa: CASSTLTDRQTEAFF

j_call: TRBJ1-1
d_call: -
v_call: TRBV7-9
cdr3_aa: CASSLQYPEAFF

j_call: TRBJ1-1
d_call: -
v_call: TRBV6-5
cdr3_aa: CASSYSQGTEAFF

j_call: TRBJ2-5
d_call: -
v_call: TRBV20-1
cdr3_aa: CSASWGHQETQYF

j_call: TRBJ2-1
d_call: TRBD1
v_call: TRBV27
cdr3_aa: CASSLRGQISHNEQFF

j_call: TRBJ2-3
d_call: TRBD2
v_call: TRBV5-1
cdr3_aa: CASSPPASGGRPDTQYF

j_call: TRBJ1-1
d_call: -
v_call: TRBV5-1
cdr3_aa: CASSSLGATEAFF

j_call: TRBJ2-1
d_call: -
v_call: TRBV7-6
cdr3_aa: CASGGGQSFRYNEQFF

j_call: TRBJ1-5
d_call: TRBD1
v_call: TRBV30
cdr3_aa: CASAGQDFGNQPQHF

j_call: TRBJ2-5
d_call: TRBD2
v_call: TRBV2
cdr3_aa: CASVRIAGGGETQYF

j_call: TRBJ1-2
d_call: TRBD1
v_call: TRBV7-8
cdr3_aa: CASSSLGQGDYGYTF

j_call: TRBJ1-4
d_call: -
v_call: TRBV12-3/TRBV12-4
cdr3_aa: CASSRADEKLFF

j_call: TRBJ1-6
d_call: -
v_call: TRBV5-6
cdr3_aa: CASSYRGSRNSPLHF

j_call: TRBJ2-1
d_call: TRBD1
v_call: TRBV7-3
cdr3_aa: CASSSDRAAYNEQFF